The 14 T cell receptor beta chains below were found in one sample sequenced in a study of radiation and T cells in renal cell carcinoma. Some clones are missing from TCRdb's copy, which holds only in-frame ones; the method was immunoSEQ multiplex PCR. The sample holds around 30,000 clones, about 85% seen once. Time point specified: blood 4 weeks post-SBRT, at nephrectomy. Noted treatment: 15 Gy SBRT to primary tumor, nephrectomy 4 weeks later. The input for sequencing was blood, taken from a patient whose treatment included radiotherapy and nephrectomy. Every receptor here comes from a man between 60 and 75 years old with renal cell carcinoma.

The chain recombines TRBV6-5 with TRBJ2-7, with TRBD1 identical over 8 bases. CDR1 and CDR2 from the germline V gene are MNHEY and SVGAGI. J gave up 3 bases and V 2 bases, and 3 bases lay outside the gene matches. This CDR3 region has 14 residues. The CDR3 sequence: CASSYRDRNYEQYF. The DNA for the CDR3 is TGTGCCAGCAGTTACCGGGACAGGAACTACGAGCAGTACTTC.

V is TRBV2 and J is TRBJ2-7; the D is unclear. The CDR3 length is 13 residues. V gave up 6 bases and J gave up 0 bases, with 9 bases separating them. Per germline, CDR1 SNHLY and CDR2 FYNNEI. CDR3 loop: CASRRESSYEQYF. The CDR3, as DNA: TGTGCCAGCAGGAGAGAGAGCTCCTACGAGCAGTACTTC.

This sequence joins TRBV7-9 and TRBJ2-5; D may be TRBD1 or TRBD2 (6 bases each). The CDR3 contains 13 residues. V was cut by 5 bases and J by 5 bases, with 12 bases left in between. CDR1 and CDR2 from the germline V gene are SEHNR and FQNEAQ (reference sequence). The CDR3 protein is CASSQTGGETQYF. CDR3 in DNA: TGTGCCAGCAGCCAGACAGGAGGGGAGACCCAGTACTTC.

The chain joins TRBV30 to TRBJ1-4; tentative D call: TRBD1 (5 bases). With 1 base removed from V and 7 bases from J, the gap between germline ends came to 16 bases. Looked up from germline, CDR1 is GTSNPN and CDR2 is SVGIG (reference sequence). The CDR3 spans 15 residues. The CDR3, as DNA: TGTGCCTGGAGTGGAGGGGCGGGTTGGGGTGAAAAACTGTTTTTT. It is translated as CAWSGGAGWGEKLFF.

This rearrangement joins TRBV19 to TRBJ1-2, with D unclear. The CDR3 consists of 13 residues. V lost 6 bases and J lost 2, with 10 bases in between. Germline V gene data show CDR1 as LNHDA and CDR2 as SQIVND (reference sequence). The CDR3 reads CASRLDGNYGYTF. DNA of the CDR3: TGTGCCAGTAGGCTGGACGGAAACTATGGCTACACCTTC.

The chain links TRBV19 to TRBJ2-1, with 10 nucleotides matching TRBD2. The trim removed 6 bases at V and 6 bases at J, leaving 5 bases unmatched. From germline, CDR1 is LNHDA and CDR2 SQIVND (reference sequence). The CDR3 is 14 amino acids. CDR3 DNA: TGTGCCAGTAGGGAGCGGGAGGGCCCCAATGAGCAGTTCTTC. Its translation is CASREREGPNEQFF.

The rearrangement links TRBV2 to TRBJ2-7; D remains ambiguous. Trimming took off 2 bases at V and 7 bases at J, with 9 bases between the two ends. The CDR3 contains 12 residues. The germline CDR1 and CDR2 sequences are SNHLY and FYNNEI. As DNA, the CDR3 is TGTGCCAGCAGTGAAAGGTTCGATGAGCAGTACTTC. Amino acids: CASSERFDEQYF.

Remarks on this clone: A much larger clonotype is one base distant, so this may be a read error. This rearrangement joins TRBV19 to TRBJ1-5, with D maybe TRBD1 (5 bases). CDR1 and CDR2 from the germline V gene are LNHDA and SQIVND (reference sequence). The CDR3 extends over 14 amino acids. The CDR3 sequence is CVSSIGATNQPQHF. The CDR3 DNA sequence: TGTGTCAGTAGTATTGGGGCCACCAATCAGCCCCAGCATTTT.

V is TRBV7-9 and J is TRBJ1-2, with 7 bases matching TRBD1. CDR3 length: 16 amino acids. Germline CDR1 reads SEHNR; CDR2 reads FQNEAQ (reference sequence). The trim removed 0 bases at V and 0 bases at J, leaving 4 bases unmatched. This chain's CDR3 is CASSLAYRGANYGYTF. CDR3 nucleotides: TGTGCCAGCAGCTTAGCTTACAGGGGAGCTAACTATGGCTACACCTTC.

This clone was detected once. V usage is TRBV5-1 and J usage is TRBJ2-3; the D gene is possibly TRBD2 (5 bases). There are 16 residues in the CDR3. Trimming shortened V by 0 bases and J by 0 bases, and 11 bases separated the two germline ends. Germline V gene lookup returns CDR1 SGHRS and CDR2 YFSETQ. CDR3 sequence: CASSLAGSSSTDTQYF. Here the CDR3 DNA reads TGCGCCAGCAGCTTGGCGGGGTCCTCTAGCACAGATACGCAGTATTTT.

The V and J genes are TRBV19 and TRBJ2-1; 12 bases are shared with TRBD2. Germline V gene data show CDR1 as LNHDA and CDR2 as SQIVND (reference sequence). The CDR3 length is 19 residues. The V gene end was trimmed by 1 base and the J gene end by 0 bases; junction bases not matched to a gene: 7. The DNA of the CDR3 is TGTGCCAGTAGTATAGTCGGACTAGCGGGAATTCCCTCCTACAATGAGCAGTTCTTC. Translated: CASSIVGLAGIPSYNEQFF.

J is TRBJ2-7 and V is TRBV29-1, with TRBD2 identical over 10 bases. CDR1 SQVTM and CDR2 ANQGSEA come from the germline V gene. This CDR3 region has 13 residues. The J segment lost 7 bases and the V segment lost 7 bases, leaving 10 bases of the junction unmatched. The CDR3 region is CSADQAGGAEQYF. The DNA of the CDR3 is TGCAGCGCTGATCAAGCGGGAGGGGCGGAGCAGTACTTC.

The table lists this clone with a count of one. The chain employs TRBV19 and TRBJ1-6; 10 bases map to TRBD1. V lost 5 bases and J lost 10; bases outside the gene matches: 11. Germline lookup yields CDR1 LNHDA and CDR2 SQIVND (reference sequence). The CDR3 has 16 residues. The CDR3 sequence is CASSPQDRGSVSPLHF. CDR3 DNA sequence: TGTGCCAGTAGTCCGCAGGACAGGGGGTCTGTGTCACCCCTCCACTTT.

This clone was seen only once. CDR3 in DNA: TGTGCCAGCAGCGACCCTGGTTCGGCTAGCGGGAGTATCACCGGGGAGCTGTTTTTT. As protein: CASSDPGSASGSITGELFF. The V call is TRBV9, the J call TRBJ2-2; 10 bases align to TRBD2. J lost 4 bases, V lost 3 bases, and 15 bases had no gene match. Germline V CDR1 and CDR2: SGDLS, YYNGEE. CDR3 length: 19 amino acids.